This T cell receptor beta chain was identified in a study of blood T cell repertoires in COVID-19. Study overall: The origin of the acute and convalescent COVID-19 samples was the United States, Italy and Spain.

The participants were between roughly 18 and 100 years old and came from 24 US areas. Profiling relied on immunoSEQ multiplex PCR, and the TCRdb table lists in-frame clones only, not all of them. This repertoire shows around 280,000 clones, around 88% found once; its top ten account for around 5.8%. Germline lookup yields CDR1 DFQATT and CDR2 SNEGSKA (reference sequence). V was clipped by 3 bases and J by 4 bases; unmatched bases: 6. The length of the CDR3 is 15 residues. This receptor was identified in a woman in her thirties or forties who had recovered from COVID-19. Sequenced sample: PBMCs or T cells enriched from blood (not recorded which). J is TRBJ1-5 and V is TRBV20-1, with TRBD1 identical over 10 bases. The CDR3 DNA is TGCAGTGCTAGTAACCCGGGACAGGGGAATCAGCCCCAGCATTTT. Translation: CSASNPGQGNQPQHF.